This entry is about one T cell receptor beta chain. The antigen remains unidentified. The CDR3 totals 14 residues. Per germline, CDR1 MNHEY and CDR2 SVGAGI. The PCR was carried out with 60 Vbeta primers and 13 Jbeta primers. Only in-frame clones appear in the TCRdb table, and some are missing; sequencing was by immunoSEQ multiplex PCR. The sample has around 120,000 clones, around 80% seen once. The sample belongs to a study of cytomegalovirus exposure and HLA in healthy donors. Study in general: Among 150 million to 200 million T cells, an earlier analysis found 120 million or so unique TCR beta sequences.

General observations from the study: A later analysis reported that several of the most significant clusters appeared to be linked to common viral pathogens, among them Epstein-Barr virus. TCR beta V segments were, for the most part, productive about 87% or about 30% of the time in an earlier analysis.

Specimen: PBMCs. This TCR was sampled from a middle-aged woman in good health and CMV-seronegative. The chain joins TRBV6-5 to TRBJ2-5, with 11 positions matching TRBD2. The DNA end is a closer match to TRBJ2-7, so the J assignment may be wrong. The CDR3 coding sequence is TGTGCCAGTACCCCGGGACTAGCGGCCTACGAGCAGTACTTC. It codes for CASTPGLAAYEQYF.